These 11 T cell receptor beta chains originate from one sample sequenced in a study of T-cell reconstitution after alpha-beta-depleted transplantation in children. It was with unique molecular identifiers that the TCRbeta library was prepared. TCRdb re-called the PCR reads with MiXCR, one entry per CDR3 protein. The sample gives about 410,000 distinct CDR3 sequences, roughly 22% of which show up once; less than 4.5% is in the top ten. Sample: PBMCs from the stem cell graft donor, taken from the stem cell graft. The source of these receptors is a human donor who donated a stem cell graft to a child with acute myeloid leukemia.

This clonotype was seen repeatedly, ten times or more. The gene calls are TRBV20-1 and TRBJ2-7, with 9 bases lining up with TRBD2. Germline assignment: CDR1 DFQATT and CDR2 SNEGSKA (reference sequence). This CDR3 has 15 amino acids. V lost 3 bases and J lost 4; bases outside the gene matches: 10. CDR3 DNA sequence: TGCAGTGCTAGGGGCACTGGCGGGAGGGCGTACGAGCAGTACTTC. Encoded protein: CSARGTGGRAYEQYF.

This clonotype was picked up a small number of times. One junction end does not reproduce the germline sequence, and a read error may be involved. This chain uses TRBV25-1 with TRBJ2-5; TRBD1 matches 7 bases. The CDR3 extends over 13 amino acids. Germline CDR1 is MGHDK and CDR2 is SYGVNS. The CDR3 region is CASSQQGWETRYF. The CDR3 nucleotides are TGTGCCAGCAGTCAACAGGGGTGGGAGACCCGGTACTTC.

In its sample, this clonotype was seen a few times. The chain combines TRBV12-3 or TRBV12-4 with TRBJ2-5; D perhaps matches TRBD1 (6 bases). CDR3 size: 14 residues. V was pared by 3 bases and J by 2 bases, with 10 bases between. CDR3 coding DNA: TGTGCCAGCAGTTTGTCGACAGGACAAGAGACCCAGTACTTC. It encodes CASSLSTGQETQYF.

The sample holds many counts of this clonotype. The gene calls are TRBV20-1 and TRBJ2-7, with D perhaps matching TRBD2 (5 bases). V was trimmed by 6 bases and J by 1 base, leaving 10 bases between them. This CDR3 is built from 12 residues. Looked up from germline, CDR1 is DFQATT and CDR2 is SNEGSKA (reference sequence). The CDR3, as DNA: TGCAGTGCGCGTCCGGGATCCTACGAGCAGTACTTC. Translating it yields CSARPGSYEQYF.

The sample holds a few counts of this clonotype. The chain uses TRBV7-2 and TRBJ1-6; 8 nucleotides align to TRBD1. Germline V lookup: CDR1 SGHTA, CDR2 FQGNSA. This CDR3 contains 17 residues. V dropped 5 bases and J dropped 9; count of bases not matched to a gene: 15. In nucleotides, the CDR3 is TGTGCCAGCAGCATTGGCGGGACAGGCCTTGGAGGTTCACCCCTCCACTTT. It yields the protein CASSIGGTGLGGSPLHF.

The chain couples TRBV5-1 to TRBJ2-1; 15 nucleotides align to TRBD2. This CDR3 spans 18 amino acids. The V gene end was trimmed by 3 bases and the J gene end by 5 bases; junction bases not matched to a gene: 9. Germline CDR1 and CDR2: SGHRS and YFSETQ. The CDR3, as DNA: TGCGCCAGCAGCTACGGGACTAGCGGGAGGAAGAGGGACAATGAGCAGTTCTTC. Its translation: CASSYGTSGRKRDNEQFF.

V usage is TRBV24-1 and J usage is TRBJ2-1, with D possibly matching TRBD1 (5 bases). The CDR3 is 19 residues long. CDR1 is KGHDR and CDR2 is SFDVKD in the germline V gene. Trimming took off 4 bases at V and 0 bases at J, with 21 bases between the two ends. The CDR3 coding sequence is TGTGCCACCAGTGAACTGACAGATACGTCACCCTCCTCCTACAATGAGCAGTTCTTC. As protein: CATSELTDTSPSSYNEQFF.

This clonotype came up a few times. The rearrangement links TRBV3-1 to TRBJ2-1, with D perhaps TRBD2 (6 bases). The CDR3 sequence is 16 residues long. CDR1 is LGHDT, CDR2 YNNKEL, per germline (reference sequence). Trimming pared 1 base from V and 4 bases from J, leaving 14 bases between. The CDR3 is CASSQGFLAQYNEQFF. The CDR3, as DNA: TGTGCCAGCAGCCAAGGCTTTCTAGCGCAGTACAATGAGCAGTTCTTC.

A few counts support this clonotype. The rearrangement uses TRBV12-3 or TRBV12-4 and TRBJ2-1; D is uncertain. The CDR3 spans 13 residues. Trimming stripped 6 bases from V and 0 bases from J, with 6 bases between. Here the CDR3 reads CASRFDSYNEQFF. The CDR3, as DNA: TGTGCCAGCAGATTCGACTCCTACAATGAGCAGTTCTTC.

This clonotype was detected a few times. This chain uses TRBV11-1 with TRBJ2-1; 8 positions agree with TRBD2. With V trimmed by 4 bases and J by 0 bases, 14 bases remained unmatched. Per the germline V gene, CDR1 is SGHAT and CDR2 is FQDESV (reference sequence). The CDR3 sequence is 19 residues long. The CDR3 loop is CASSSETSGGRSSYNEQFF. Here the CDR3 DNA reads TGTGCCAGCAGCTCCGAAACCTCGGGCGGGAGGAGCTCCTACAATGAGCAGTTCTTC.

This clonotype has just a few counts. The V gene is TRBV25-1, the J gene TRBJ2-5; the D gene is possibly TRBD2 (6 bases). Germline assignment: CDR1 MGHDK and CDR2 SYGVNS. The V and J ends lost 6 bases and 7 bases respectively, with 18 bases between them. CDR3 length: 14 residues. Here the CDR3 reads CASRIGGEVGTQYF. The CDR3 DNA follows: TGTGCCAGCAGAATTGGAGGGGAAGTTGGGACCCAGTACTTC.